A single TCR beta chain is shown here with its context. Its antigen is unknown. This specimen belongs to a study of T cell responses to AZD1222 COVID-19 vaccine. Trimming shortened V by 2 bases and J by 5 bases, and 9 bases separated the two germline ends. CDR3 length: 13 amino acids. The germline V gene encodes CDR1 MDHEN and CDR2 SYDVKM. Assay: immunoSEQ multiplex PCR; the TCRdb copy retains only in-frame clones and omits some. The sample consists of roughly 150,000 clones, 90% to 95% of them appearing once. General observations from the study: Two doses of AZD1222 preceded a rise in Spike-specific TCR breadth and depth. Reportedly, nearly half the spike-specific TCRs target unmutated variant regions.

The specimen comprised peripheral blood, sampled 28 days after the second AZD1222 dose. The clonotype originates from an adult who received the AZD1222 COVID-19 vaccine. The chain couples TRBV28 to TRBJ2-5; D ambiguous. The CDR3 nucleotides read TGTGCCAGCAGTTTACTCGGAGCGGAGACCCAGTACTTC. It specifies CASSLLGAETQYF.